A selection of T cell receptor beta chains follows, all from one sample in a study of graft-versus-host responses after intestinal transplantation. TCRdb's copy holds only in-frame clones and misses some; the assay was immunoSEQ multiplex PCR. This table has approximately 100,000 clones, 86% appearing once. The sequences come from PBMCs, collected 255 days after intestinal transplant. The receptor source for this set is a human patient who received an intestinal transplant, so some T cells may come from the graft donor. Both conserved end residues are part of each CDR3. D genes are given only for firm matches. Clone sizes are given selectively: once, few, many, or a class where the clone is expanded.

j_call	v_call	d_call	clone_size	cdr3_nt	cdr3_aa
TRBJ1-1	TRBV15	NA	NA	TGTGCCACCAGCATAACAGGTACTGAAGCTTTCTTT	CATSITGTEAFF
TRBJ1-2	TRBV28	NA	once	TGTGCCAGCAGTACTCTGCTCTTTATGGGGGTGGTTGGCTACACCTTC	CASSTLLFMGVVGYTF
TRBJ2-1	TRBV4-2	NA	few	TGTGCCAGCAGCCAAGATGGGCCTCCCCTGTTCAACGATGAGCAGTTCTTC	CASSQDGPPLFNDEQFF
TRBJ2-1	TRBV5-1	TRBD2	NA	TGCGCCAGCAGCTTGGGACTAGCGGGAGTCTCCAACAATGAGCAGTTCTTC	CASSLGLAGVSNNEQFF
TRBJ2-2	TRBV9	NA	NA	TGTGCCAGCAGCGTGGTGGGCACCGGGGAGCTGTTTTTT	CASSVVGTGELFF
TRBJ2-7	TRBV4-1	NA	NA	TGCGCCAGCAGCCAAGTGAGCAGGGACTACGAGCAGTACTTC	CASSQVSRDYEQYF
TRBJ1-2	TRBV28	NA	NA	TGTGCCAGCAGTTTTACACCTCAGGGGCGCGGTGGCTACACCTTC	CASSFTPQGRGGYTF
TRBJ2-1	TRBV28	NA	NA	TGTGCCAGCAGTTTAGACGGTAGCAATGAGCAGTTCTTC	CASSLDGSNEQFF
TRBJ1-5	TRBV4-1	NA	NA	TGCGCCAGCAGCCAAGAAGAGGACGAAACCCAGCATTTT	CASSQEEDETQHF
TRBJ1-5	TRBV19	TRBD1	few	TGTGCCAGTAGCCATGGGACAGGATCTCAGCCCCAGCATTTT	CASSHGTGSQPQHF
TRBJ1-5	TRBV27	NA	NA	TGTGCCAGCAGTTTAGGTAGGGGCCAGCCCCAGCATTTT	CASSLGRGQPQHF
TRBJ2-1	TRBV28	NA	NA	TGTGCCAGCAGTCAACTAGCCCCAGGGGGAACCTACAATGAGCAGTTCTTC	CASSQLAPGGTYNEQFF
TRBJ2-5	TRBV5-1	NA	NA	TGCGCCAGCAGCTCGGAAGCAGGGAAAGAGACCCAGTACTTC	CASSSEAGKETQYF
TRBJ1-4	TRBV18	NA	NA	TGTGCCAGCTCACGGGGGGCTAATGAAAAACTGTTTTTT	CASSRGANEKLFF
TRBJ2-3	TRBV20-1	TRBD2	NA	TGCAGTGCTAGCGGGGGGGCTGCGCAGTATTTT	CSASGGAAQYF
TRBJ2-3	TRBV7-2	NA	NA	TGTGCCAGCATGCTAGCGTCAAGCACAGATACGCAGTATTTT	CASMLASSTDTQYF
TRBJ2-3	TRBV30	NA	NA	TGTGCCTGGGCCCTAGCTAGCACAGATACGCAGTATTTT	CAWALASTDTQYF
TRBJ2-3	TRBV7-9	NA	NA	TGTGCCAGCAGCTTAGGGGGAACTAGCACAGATACGCAGTATTTT	CASSLGGTSTDTQYF
TRBJ1-5	TRBV12-2	NA	NA	TGTGCAAGTCGCTTCTCCGGGACAGGGTATAGCAATCAGCCCCAGCATTTT	CASRFSGTGYSNQPQHF
TRBJ2-2	TRBV19	NA	NA	TGTGCCAGTAGTAGGGGGGACACCGGGGAGCTGTTTTTT	CASSRGDTGELFF
TRBJ2-2	TRBV7-9	NA	NA	TGTGCCAGCAGCTTTGGACGGAACACCGGGGAGCTGTTTTTT	CASSFGRNTGELFF
TRBJ2-7	TRBV11-2	NA	NA	TGTGCCAGCAGCCCCACCTTGTTGGGGGGCGAGCAGTACTTC	CASSPTLLGGEQYF
TRBJ1-1	TRBV5-1	NA	NA	TGCGCCAGCAGCGACCGTCCCGCGGACATAACTTTCTTT	CASSDRPADITFF
TRBJ2-5	TRBV11-1	TRBD2	NA	TGTGCCAGCAGCTTGGACGGACTAGCGGGGGAGGAGACCCAGTACTTC	CASSLDGLAGEETQYF
TRBJ2-5	TRBV29-1	NA	NA	TGCAGCGTTTCCAAATGGGCCGGGCTGGGAGAGACCCAGTACTTC	CSVSKWAGLGETQYF
TRBJ2-7	TRBV5-3	TRBD2	NA	TGTGCCAGAAGCCGAGAGACTAGCGGGAGCTCCTACGAGCAGTACTTC	CARSRETSGSSYEQYF
TRBJ1-5	TRBV19	TRBD1	NA	TGTGCCAGTAGTATAGTATGGGACAGTAATCAGCCCCAGCATTTT	CASSIVWDSNQPQHF
TRBJ1-6	TRBV18	TRBD1	NA	TGTGCCAGCTCACCTGGACAGGTGGATTCACCCCTCCACTTT	CASSPGQVDSPLHF
TRBJ2-7	TRBV19	NA	NA	TGTGCCAGTAGTATGAATGGGCGCACCTACGAGCAGTACTTC	CASSMNGRTYEQYF